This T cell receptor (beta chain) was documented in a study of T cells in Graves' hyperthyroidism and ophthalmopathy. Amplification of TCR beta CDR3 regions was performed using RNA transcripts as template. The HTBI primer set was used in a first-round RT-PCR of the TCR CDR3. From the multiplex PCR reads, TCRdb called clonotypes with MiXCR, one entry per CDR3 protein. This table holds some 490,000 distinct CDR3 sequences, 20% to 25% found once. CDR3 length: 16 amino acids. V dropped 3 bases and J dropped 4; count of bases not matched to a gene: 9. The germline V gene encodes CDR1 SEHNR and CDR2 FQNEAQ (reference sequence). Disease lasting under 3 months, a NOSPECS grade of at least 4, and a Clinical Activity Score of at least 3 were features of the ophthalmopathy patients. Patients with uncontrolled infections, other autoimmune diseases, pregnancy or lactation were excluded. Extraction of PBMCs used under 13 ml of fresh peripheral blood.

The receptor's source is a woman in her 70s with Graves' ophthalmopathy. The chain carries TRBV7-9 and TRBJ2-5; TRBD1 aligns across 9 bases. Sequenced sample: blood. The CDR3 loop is CASSFSGTGYGETQYF. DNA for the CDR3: TGTGCCAGCAGCTTCTCCGGGACAGGGTATGGAGAGACCCAGTACTTC.